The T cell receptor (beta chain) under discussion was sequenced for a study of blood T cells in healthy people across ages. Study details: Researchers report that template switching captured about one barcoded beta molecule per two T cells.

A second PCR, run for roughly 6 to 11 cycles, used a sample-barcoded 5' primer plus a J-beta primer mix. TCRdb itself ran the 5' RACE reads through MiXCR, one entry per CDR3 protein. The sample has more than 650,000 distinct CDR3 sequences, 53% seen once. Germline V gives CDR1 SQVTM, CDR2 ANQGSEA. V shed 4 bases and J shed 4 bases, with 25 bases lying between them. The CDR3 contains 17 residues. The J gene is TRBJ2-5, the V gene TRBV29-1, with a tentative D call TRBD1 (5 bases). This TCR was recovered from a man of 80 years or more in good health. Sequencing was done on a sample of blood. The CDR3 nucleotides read TGCAGCGTTGGTAGGGGATGGACGGACCCCACACGAGAGACCCAGTACTTC. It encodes CSVGRGWTDPTRETQYF.